These 18 T cell receptor beta chains originate from one sample sequenced in a study of cytomegalovirus exposure and HLA in healthy donors. The PCR employed 60 Vbeta primers together with 13 Jbeta primers. Repertoires were generated with immunoSEQ multiplex PCR, while TCRdb's copy carries only in-frame clones and drops some. The data show approximately 110,000 clones, around four fifths seen once. Sequences were obtained from PBMCs. Source of these receptors: a middle-aged woman in good health and CMV-seropositive.

This chain links TRBV27 with TRBJ2-3, with D possibly being TRBD1 (5 bases). CDR1 is MNHEY, CDR2 SMNVEV, per germline (reference sequence). V was clipped by 6 bases and J by 1 base, with 8 bases between them. CDR3 length equals 13 residues. The DNA for the CDR3 is TGTGCCAGCAGACAACAGGGCACAGATACGCAGTATTTT. This gives the protein CASRQQGTDTQYF.

CDR3 protein: CASSLGGRWTEAFF. The CDR3, as DNA: TGTGCCAGCAGCCTGGGGGGGCGATGGACTGAAGCTTTCTTT. The chain links TRBV27 to TRBJ1-1; D is possibly TRBD1 (6 bases). CDR3 length: 14 residues. The V gene lost 6 bases and the J gene lost 5 bases, with 16 bases spanning the gap. Germline V gene sequence: CDR1 MNHEY, CDR2 SMNVEV (reference sequence).

The chain carries TRBV2 and TRBJ1-5; possibly TRBD1 for D (6 bases). The CDR3 spans 14 residues. Germline lookup yields CDR1 SNHLY and CDR2 FYNNEI. Trimming cost V 6 bases and J 7 bases, with 16 bases left between them. The DNA for the CDR3 is TGTGCCAGCAGCCGAACAGGGTTGGGACAGCCCCAGCATTTT. This translates into CASSRTGLGQPQHF.

This rearrangement joins TRBV6-5 to TRBJ2-7, with a possible D match to TRBD2 (5 bases). CDR1 and CDR2 from the germline V gene are MNHEY and SVGAGI. CDR3 length: 15 amino acids. Trimming stripped 2 bases from V and 1 base from J, with 12 bases between. The CDR3 reads CASSYVGKGSYEQYF. The DNA of the CDR3 is TGTGCCAGCAGTTACGTCGGGAAAGGGTCCTACGAGCAGTACTTC.

The CDR3 coding sequence is TGCGCCAGCAGTTTTTCCCTCAACTATGGCTACACCTTC. Translated: CASSFSLNYGYTF. The V and J genes are TRBV10-2 and TRBJ1-2; D call uncertain. The length of the CDR3 is 13 residues. V was shortened by 5 bases and J by 2 bases, with 9 bases between the two germline ends. Germline CDR1 is WSHSY and CDR2 is SAAADI.

This rearrangement joins TRBV5-8 to TRBJ2-7; D unresolved. V dropped 0 bases and J dropped 2 bases, with 6 bases sitting between them. This CDR3 contains 13 residues. The V gene's germline CDR1 is SGHTS and CDR2 YDEGEE. This chain's CDR3 is CASSLDGTYEQYF. CDR3 bases: TGTGCCAGCAGCTTGGACGGTACCTACGAGCAGTACTTC.

V gene TRBV11-2 combines with J gene TRBJ1-1, with a weak D call TRBD1 (5 bases). Trimming left V 5 bases short and J 9 bases short, with 19 bases between. Germline V gives CDR1 SGHAT, CDR2 FQNNGV. The CDR3 runs to 14 residues. The CDR3 DNA reads TGTGCCAGCAGCCCCTTGAGACAGAGTAAAAAAGCTTTCTTT. Amino acid sequence: CASSPLRQSKKAFF.

This clone was seen only a few times. The V and J genes are TRBV7-3 and TRBJ2-2; 10 bases map to TRBD1. The CDR3 length is 15 residues. From germline, CDR1 is SGHTA and CDR2 FQGTGA. V shed 2 bases and J 5 bases; nucleotides not matched to a gene: 2. The chain's CDR3 is CASSLGQGGTGELFF. The CDR3 DNA sequence: TGTGCCAGCAGCTTAGGACAGGGGGGAACCGGGGAGCTGTTTTTT.

This clone was observed a single time. V gene TRBV28 combines with J gene TRBJ1-1; 9 bases agree with TRBD1. Trimming took 6 bases from V and 8 from J; bases not matched to a gene: 7. This CDR3 has 13 residues. Germline-derived CDR1 and CDR2 are MDHEN and SYDVKM. The CDR3 DNA sequence: TGTGCCAGCAGGTCTACAGGGGGCGGCGAAGCTTTCTTT. Its protein product is CASRSTGGGEAFF.

The chain links TRBV28 to TRBJ1-3, with TRBD1 as a possible D gene (5 bases). This CDR3 has 15 amino acids. Deletions cut 2 bases from V and 0 bases from J, with 8 bases between. The germline gives CDR1 MDHEN, CDR2 SYDVKM. The CDR3 DNA reads TGTGCCAGCAGTTTAGGACACTCCTCTGGAAACACCATATATTTT. As protein: CASSLGHSSGNTIYF.

The chain employs TRBV21-1 and TRBJ1-2. TRBV21-1 is a pseudogene. The CDR3 covers 14 residues. This chain's CDR3 is CASSKGGMIYGYTF. The DNA of the CDR3 is TGTGCCAGCAGCAAGGGGGGAATGATCTATGGCTACACCTTC.

The count of this clone is one. This chain uses TRBV5-4 with TRBJ2-7; 8 bases align to TRBD2. J was trimmed by 2 bases and V by 5 bases; bases with no gene match: 6. The length of the CDR3 is 14 residues. The germline V gene has CDR1 SGHNT and CDR2 YYREEE (reference sequence). The CDR3 region is CASSSGTRPYEQYF. CDR3 in DNA: TGTGCCAGCAGTTCCGGGACTAGACCCTACGAGCAGTACTTC.

Points on this clone: This CDR3 is also generated by other DNA sequences in the sample. This chain connects TRBV11-1 to TRBJ2-7; D is unresolved. Germline V gene data show CDR1 as SGHAT and CDR2 as FQDESV (reference sequence). The CDR3 sequence is 13 residues long. Trimming took 5 bases from V and 0 from J, leaving 8 bases between them. This chain's CDR3 is CASSLSISYEQYF. The CDR3 DNA reads as TGTGCCAGCAGCCTATCGATCTCCTACGAGCAGTACTTC.

The CDR3 region is CASSPTRGGHYGYTF. In DNA, the CDR3 is TGTGCCAGCTCACCAACTCGCGGGGGACACTATGGCTACACCTTC. This rearrangement joins TRBV18 to TRBJ1-2; D is possibly TRBD1 (5 bases). The CDR3 spans 15 residues. CDR1 is KGHSH and CDR2 is LQKENI in the germline V gene. V was shortened by 2 bases and J by 3 bases, with 13 bases between the two germline ends.

V and J are TRBV5-5 and TRBJ2-7, with TRBD1 matching over 9 bases. Germline V gene sequence: CDR1 SGHKS, CDR2 YYEKEE (reference sequence). The V segment lost 4 bases and the J segment 6 bases; nucleotides outside the gene matches: 8. This CDR3 has 14 residues. CDR3 amino acids: CASSNRTGVGEQYF. CDR3 sequence (DNA): TGTGCCAGCAGCAACCGGACAGGGGTGGGCGAGCAGTACTTC. Using reference TRBV5-5 and TRBJ2-7 for the parts outside the CDR3, the full variable domain is DAGVTQSPTHLIKTRGQQVTLRCSPISGHKSVSWYQQVLGQGPQFIFQYYEKEERGRGNFPDRFSARQFPNYSSELNVNALLLGDSALYLCASSNRTGVGEQYFGPGTRLTVT.

The CDR3 sequence: CASSSRLRQGLANYGYTF. DNA of the CDR3: TGTGCCAGCAGTTCGCGCCTCAGACAGGGCCTGGCTAACTATGGCTACACCTTC. The V call is TRBV27, the J call TRBJ1-2; TRBD1 matches at 7 bases. The CDR3 consists of 18 residues. The V segment lost 4 bases and the J segment 0 bases; nucleotides outside the gene matches: 14. Germline V gives CDR1 MNHEY, CDR2 SMNVEV (reference sequence).

This clone was recorded a few times. The CDR3 DNA follows: TGTGCCAGTAGTAGGGGCAGGGGGCATGGCGGGGAGCTGTTTTTT. Residues: CASSRGRGHGGELFF. This chain uses TRBV19 with TRBJ2-2; 8 nucleotides match TRBD1. Germline CDR1 is LNHDA and CDR2 is SQIVND (reference sequence). CDR3 size: 15 residues. Trimming cost V 4 bases and J 7 bases; bases outside gene matches: 8.

The chain joins TRBV29-1 to TRBJ2-3; 8 bases match TRBD1. This CDR3 comprises 14 residues. V shed 7 bases, J shed 0 bases, and the junction held 6 bases outside the gene matches. Per germline, CDR1 SQVTM and CDR2 ANQGSEA. The CDR3, as DNA: TGCAGCGGGCAGGGGGCTTTGAGCACAGATACGCAGTATTTT. Protein: CSGQGALSTDTQYF.